The text below deals with one TCR beta chain. This clonotype was seen a handful of times. What antigen it recognizes has not been identified. Base qualities are not recorded, but no much larger clone differs from it by a single base. The library was built by means of 5' RACE. The sequencing machine was an Illumina HiSeq 2000. Template switching added a universal primer binding site, and the final cDNA carried a unique molecular identifier that allowed TCR cDNA molecules to be counted accurately. Specific primers in the conserved constant-segment region were used to synthesize first-strand cDNA for TCR alpha and beta chains. To control for contamination, every cDNA library carried two barcodes: a SMART-Mk sample barcode plus Illumina barcodes. TruSeq adapter sequences, together with Illumina sample barcodes, were added in two successive PCR steps. The Illumina HiSeq platform was used with custom primers to sequence TCR alpha and beta cDNA libraries. The study's own analysis went as follows. Raw reads were processed with MiGEC to extract unique molecular identifiers, and MiXCR was used to determine CDR3 positions. For each individual, recombination models were inferred using an EM algorithm with the repgenHMM and IGoR tools. The tcR package in R was used for shared clonotype analysis, with sharing normalized by the product of cloneset sizes. To study raw recombination without the effects of thymic and clonal selection, out-of-frame nonproductive sequences were analyzed. Clones were called with MiXCR by TCRdb after fastp trimmed the public reads at Q25, and only in-frame beta chains were retained. Every distinct CDR3 protein forms one entry, paired with its most common genes and DNA. The V and J calls and clone size come from TCRdb's table, not from the authors' own analysis. For this sample there are a few hundred thousand distinct CDR3 sequences; 9% to 10% appear just once. The ten largest clonotypes hold around 8.6% of the sample.

Only healthy Caucasian donors were included. Three unrelated non-twin adults were also sequenced: a male aged 18 to 30, a male aged 50 to 60 and a female aged 50 to 60. Miltenyi CD45RO+ enrichment and human naive T-cell isolation kits were used to isolate memory (CD45RO+) and naive T cells from PBMC. The data belong to a study of identical twins (dated by TCRdb to the mid-2010s). Regarding the study in general: TCR alpha and beta repertoires from monozygotic twins, unrelated adults of various ages and cord blood were deep-sequenced to test whether fetal clonotypes persist. To rule out contamination, replicate twin experiments were performed at different times with different library preparation protocols. Overall results and qualifications from the work: The excess sharing between twins in beta out-of-frame sequences was weaker because fewer shared sequences reduced the signal-to-noise ratio. Because the same donors could not be followed over many years, the conclusions relied on cross-sectional statistical analysis. Compared with coincidental sharing between unrelated individuals, out-of-frame TCR alpha sequences shared between twins had an excess of sequences with low generation probability. Fewer insertions were carried by abundant cord blood beta clonotypes; a weaker similar trend was observed in young adult naive repertoires, while no such trend was observed in memory repertoires. Recombination models systematically underestimated out-of-frame TCR alpha sharing in monozygotic twins but agreed with sharing between unrelated individuals. Invariant T cells such as MAIT and iNKT could partly confound zero-insertion analyses, though diverse VJ usage argued against this for most clonotypes.

Sequenced input: naive T cells sorted from blood. The sample's cell subset or site label, in plain terms: cells isolated with a human naive T-cell isolation kit. The TCR originated in a woman aged 50 to 65 in good health.

The DNA is TGCAGTGCCGCCACGGGACTTCCATCCTACGAGCAGTACTTC. Its protein product is CSAATGLPSYEQYF. The chain is encoded by TRBV20-1 joined to TRBJ2-7; matching of 6 bases hints at TRBD2 as the D gene. Trimming at the junction amounts to 6 bases on V and 1 base on J, and the germline ends lie 16 bases apart. CDR1 and CDR2 (DFQATT, SNEGSKA) derive from the germline V gene (reference sequence). The CDR3 starts with the cysteine, ends with the phenylalanine, and has 14 residues. The kept DNA is CDR3 alone, 42 bases in frame from the first base.